This section outlines one TCR beta chain sequence together with its context. CDR1 and CDR2 from the germline V gene are LNHDA and SQIVND (reference sequence). CDR3 size: 15 residues. Trimming took 6 bases from V and 1 from J; bases not matched to a gene: 6. Here immunoSEQ multiplex PCR was the method, and the copy in TCRdb shows in-frame clones only, minus some. Of around 33,000 clones listed, 90% are singletons. The entry originates in a study of T cell changes during pregnancy in multiple sclerosis. This receptor was obtained from a female donor in good health, enrolled as a control in a pregnancy study. This specimen was CD4+ T cells from peripheral blood mononuclear cells, taken in the third trimester of pregnancy. This chain joins TRBV19 and TRBJ1-5; the match to TRBD1 covers 7 bases. The CDR3 coding sequence is TGTGCCAGTAGAAGGGACAGAAAGAGCAATCAGCCCCAGCATTTT. It specifies CASRRDRKSNQPQHF.